The rows below give T cell receptor beta chains drawn from one sample of a study of cytomegalovirus exposure and HLA in healthy donors. Measured with immunoSEQ multiplex PCR; TCRdb has only the in-frame clones, and not every one. This specimen shows some 55,000 clones; the ten leading clones hold approximately 6.9%. The sequenced material came from PBMCs. The source is a woman in her 40s in good health and CMV-seronegative. The CDR3 runs from the conserved cysteine through the conserved F or W. The order of the fields is CDR3 protein, CDR3 DNA, V gene, J gene, D gene, clone size. D genes are given only for firm matches. For some rows the clone size is stated as once, few or many, or as a class when expanded; others skip it.

CDR3: CASSLLAGGPAYEQYF
DNA: TGTGCCAGCAGCCTTCTAGCGGGAGGGCCAGCGTACGAGCAGTACTTC
V: TRBV14
J: TRBJ2-7
D: TRBD2
size: .

CDR3: CASSPQGAAGAGHSYEQYF
DNA: TGTGCCAGCTCCCCGCAAGGGGCTGCAGGGGCTGGGCATTCCTACGAGCAGTACTTC
V: TRBV18
J: TRBJ2-7
D: .
size: .

CDR3: CASRPTGTYEQYF
DNA: TGTGCCAGCAGGCCGACAGGAACCTACGAGCAGTACTTC
V: TRBV6-1
J: TRBJ2-7
D: .
size: .

CDR3: CASSSAGVTQPQHF
DNA: TGTGCCAGCAGTTCTGCGGGGGTCACGCAGCCCCAGCATTTT
V: TRBV6-5
J: TRBJ1-5
D: .
size: .

CDR3: CASSSGAGQENTEAFF
DNA: TGTGCCAGCAGTTCCGGCGCCGGACAGGAGAACACTGAAGCTTTCTTT
V: TRBV27
J: TRBJ1-1
D: TRBD1
size: .

CDR3: CASSLQGVFTDTQYF
DNA: TGCGCCAGCAGCTTGCAGGGGGTCTTCACAGATACGCAGTATTTT
V: TRBV5-1
J: TRBJ2-3
D: TRBD1
size: .

CDR3: CASSLVVKVEGDTQYF
DNA: TGTGCCAGCAGCTTGGTTGTTAAGGTAGAGGGAGATACGCAGTATTTT
V: TRBV7-9
J: TRBJ2-3
D: .
size: .

CDR3: CASSATSGRAYEQYF
DNA: TGTGCCAGCAGTGCTACTAGCGGGAGGGCCTACGAGCAGTACTTC
V: TRBV2
J: TRBJ2-7
D: TRBD2
size: .

CDR3: CASSLGPGIDEQFF
DNA: TGTGCCAGCAGCTTAGGGCCGGGAATCGATGAGCAGTTCTTC
V: TRBV7-9
J: TRBJ2-1
D: .
size: .

CDR3: CASSTDSPYEQYF
DNA: TGTGCCAGCAGTACCGACAGCCCCTACGAGCAGTACTTC
V: TRBV28
J: TRBJ2-7
D: .
size: .

CDR3: CAWSATGYYTF
DNA: TGTGCCTGGAGTGCTACAGGGTACTACACCTTC
V: TRBV30
J: TRBJ1-2
D: .
size: .

CDR3: CASSLDTGSGNTIYF
DNA: TGTGCCAGCAGCTTAGATACAGGCTCTGGAAACACCATATATTTT
V: TRBV7-9
J: TRBJ1-3
D: .
size: .

CDR3: CASSFDLTGINYGYTF
DNA: TGCGCCAGCAGCTTCGATTTGACAGGGATTAACTATGGCTACACCTTC
V: TRBV5-1
J: TRBJ1-2
D: TRBD1
size: .

CDR3: CASSLVTSSPYEQYF
DNA: TGCGCCAGCAGCTTGGTAACTAGCAGTCCGTACGAGCAGTACTTC
V: TRBV5-1
J: TRBJ2-7
D: .
size: .

CDR3: CASSLSIGGDVSTDTQYF
DNA: TGTGCCAGCAGCCTCAGCATAGGCGGGGACGTAAGCACAGATACGCAGTATTTT
V: TRBV5-8
J: TRBJ2-3
D: .
size: .

CDR3: CAWSVQGSYMFTF
DNA: TGTGCCTGGAGTGTACAGGGAAGTTACATGTTCACCTTC
V: TRBV30
J: TRBJ1-2
D: .
size: .

CDR3: CASSDWDKMNTEAFF
DNA: TGTGCCAGCAGTGACTGGGACAAAATGAACACTGAAGCTTTCTTT
V: TRBV25-1
J: TRBJ1-1
D: .
size: .

CDR3: CSVGAGPYEQYF
DNA: TGCAGCGTTGGGGCAGGGCCCTACGAGCAGTACTTC
V: TRBV29-1
J: TRBJ2-7
D: .
size: .

CDR3: CASSTGEGNIQYF
DNA: TGCGCCAGCTCGACAGGGGAGGGAAACATTCAGTACTTC
V: TRBV5-1
J: TRBJ2-4
D: .
size: .

CDR3: CASSPDRGGNSPLHF
DNA: TGCGCCAGCAGCCCGGACAGGGGGGGCAATTCACCCCTCCACTTT
V: TRBV5-1
J: TRBJ1-6
D: TRBD1
size: .

CDR3: CASRRDSPYNEQFF
DNA: TGCGCCAGCAGACGGGACAGCCCCTACAATGAGCAGTTCTTC
V: TRBV5-1
J: TRBJ2-1
D: TRBD1
size: .

CDR3: CASSLFRGGRTDTQYF
DNA: TGTGCCAGCAGTTTATTTCGGGGCGGGAGGACGGATACGCAGTATTTT
V: TRBV27
J: TRBJ2-3
D: TRBD2
size: .

CDR3: CAWSPGQLYSNQPQHF
DNA: TGTGCCTGGAGTCCGGGACAACTTTATAGCAATCAGCCCCAGCATTTT
V: TRBV30
J: TRBJ1-5
D: .
size: .

CDR3: CASSPPGGEHYNEQFF
DNA: TGTGCCAGCAGCCCACCTGGGGGGGAACACTACAATGAGCAGTTCTTC
V: TRBV7-8
J: TRBJ2-1
D: TRBD2
size: .

CDR3: CASSLGLAPSNPNTGELFF
DNA: TGTGCCAGCAGCTTAGGACTAGCGCCCTCTAATCCGAACACCGGGGAGCTGTTTTTT
V: TRBV7-9
J: TRBJ2-2
D: TRBD2
size: .

CDR3: CASSHTGFEKLFF
DNA: TGTGCCAGCAGCCATACGGGGTTTGAAAAACTGTTTTTT
V: TRBV16
J: TRBJ1-4
D: .
size: medium-sized

CDR3: CASSLDREPEKLFF
DNA: TGTGCCAGCAGTCTTGACAGGGAACCTGAAAAACTGTTTTTT
V: TRBV6-5
J: TRBJ1-4
D: TRBD1
size: .

CDR3: CASSATGGLTEAFF
DNA: TGTGCCAGCAGCGCAACAGGTGGGCTGACTGAAGCTTTCTTT
V: TRBV6-5
J: TRBJ1-1
D: .
size: .

CDR3: CASSAGQHYGQYF
DNA: TGTGCCAGCTCAGCGGGACAGCACTACGGGCAGTACTTC
V: TRBV18
J: TRBJ2-7
D: .
size: .

CDR3: CASSFPMGQYNSPLHF
DNA: TGTGCCAGCAGTTTCCCCATGGGACAGTACAACTCACCCCTCCACTTT
V: TRBV28
J: TRBJ1-6
D: TRBD1
size: .

CDR3: CASSAKGPPGADTQYF
DNA: TGTGCCAGCAGTGCCAAGGGTCCTCCCGGGGCAGATACGCAGTATTTT
V: TRBV6-1
J: TRBJ2-3
D: .
size: .

CDR3: CASSPNTDTQYF
DNA: TGTGCCAGCAGTCCCAACACAGATACGCAGTATTTT
V: TRBV28
J: TRBJ2-3
D: .
size: .

CDR3: CASSLGGLAGNTGELFF
DNA: TGTGCCAGCAGCTTGGGAGGACTAGCGGGTAACACCGGGGAGCTGTTTTTT
V: TRBV5-6
J: TRBJ2-2
D: TRBD2
size: .

CDR3: CASSQAWAGGPRSTDTQYF
DNA: TGTGCCAGCAGCCAAGCGTGGGCGGGAGGGCCTAGAAGCACAGATACGCAGTATTTT
V: TRBV4-2
J: TRBJ2-3
D: TRBD2
size: .

CDR3: CASSVTVDGELFF
DNA: TGTGCCAGCAGCGTAACAGTGGACGGGGAGCTGTTTTTT
V: TRBV9
J: TRBJ2-2
D: .
size: .

CDR3: CASSLKGPGDTEAFF
DNA: TGTGCCAGCAGCTTAAAGGGGCCGGGGGACACTGAAGCTTTCTTT
V: TRBV7-2
J: TRBJ1-1
D: .
size: .

CDR3: CASGVAGGPGTQYF
DNA: TGCGCCAGCGGTGTGGCGGGAGGGCCTGGGACCCAGTACTTC
V: TRBV5-1
J: TRBJ2-5
D: TRBD2
size: .

CDR3: CASSEYGQPQHF
DNA: TGTGCCAGCAGTGAATACGGTCAGCCCCAGCATTTT
V: TRBV6-1
J: TRBJ1-5
D: .
size: .

CDR3: CSVEATGGHGYTF
DNA: TGCAGCGTTGAAGCGACAGGGGGCCATGGCTACACCTTC
V: TRBV29-1
J: TRBJ1-2
D: TRBD1
size: .

CDR3: CASSGQGAEGYTF
DNA: TGTGCCAGCAGCGGACAGGGGGCAGAGGGCTACACCTTC
V: TRBV7-2
J: TRBJ1-2
D: TRBD1
size: .